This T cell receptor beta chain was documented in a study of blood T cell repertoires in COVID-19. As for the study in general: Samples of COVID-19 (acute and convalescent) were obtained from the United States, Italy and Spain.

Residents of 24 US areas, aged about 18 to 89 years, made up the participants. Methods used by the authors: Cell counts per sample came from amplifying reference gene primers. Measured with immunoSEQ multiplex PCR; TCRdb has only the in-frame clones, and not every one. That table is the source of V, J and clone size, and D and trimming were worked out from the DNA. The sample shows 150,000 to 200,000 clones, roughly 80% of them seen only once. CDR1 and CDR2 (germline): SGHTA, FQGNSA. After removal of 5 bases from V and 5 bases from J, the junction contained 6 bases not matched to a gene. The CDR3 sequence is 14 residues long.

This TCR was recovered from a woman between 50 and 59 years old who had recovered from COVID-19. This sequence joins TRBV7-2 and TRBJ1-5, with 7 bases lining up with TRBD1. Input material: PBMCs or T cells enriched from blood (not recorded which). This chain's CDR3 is CASSPRQGDQPQHF. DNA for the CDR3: TGTGCCAGCAGCCCGCGACAGGGAGATCAGCCCCAGCATTTT.